This T cell receptor (beta chain) appears in the sequencing data of a study of control samples from healthy donors and cancer patients. Clones were sequenced by immunoSEQ multiplex PCR, and TCRdb holds only the in-frame ones, with some missing. This table holds 75,000 to 95,000 clones, approximately 84% found once. This clone was recorded only once. This CDR3 is built from 14 residues. After removal of 6 bases from V and 5 bases from J, the junction contained 7 bases not matched to a gene. Germline CDR1 reads SGHRS; CDR2 reads YFSETQ. The material sequenced was PBMCs. The V and J genes are TRBV5-1 and TRBJ2-2; 7 bases line up with TRBD1. This clonotype originated in a man between 65 and 80 years old with lung cancer. CDR3: CASIRTGSTGELFF. The CDR3, as DNA: TGCGCCAGCATAAGGACAGGATCTACCGGGGAGCTGTTTTTT.